This entry concerns a single T cell receptor (beta chain). Antigen: not known. The data derive from a study of T cell responses to AZD1222 COVID-19 vaccine. Regarding the study as a whole: Clonal diversity was possibly underestimated, and white British individuals and females predominated among donors. Regions 160-218 and 743-854 dominated among vaccine-associated CD4 TCRs spanning spike.

V lost 0 bases, J lost 5 bases, and 10 bases stayed unmatched. The CDR3 has 16 amino acids. Germline V gene data show CDR1 as SGHRS and CDR2 as YFSETQ. Second-dose groups at about 4 or about 12 weeks were pooled. Profiled with immunoSEQ multiplex PCR; TCRdb holds only in-frame clones, not every one. Of 100,000 to 150,000 clones listed, about nine tenths were seen once; the top ten hold 1.1%. The chain has TRBV5-1 and TRBJ1-1, with 7 nucleotides matching TRBD1. The source material was peripheral blood, sampled 28 days after the second AZD1222 dose. The TCR originated in an adult who received the AZD1222 COVID-19 vaccine. This CDR3 is CASSLGLSGGGTEAFF. CDR3 nucleotide sequence: TGCGCCAGCAGCTTGGGTCTTTCAGGGGGAGGTACTGAAGCTTTCTTT.